Shown below are 10 T cell receptor beta chains from a single sample sequenced in a study of blood T cell repertoires in COVID-19. The protocol was immunoSEQ multiplex PCR, while the TCRdb copy is restricted to in-frame clones and leaves out a portion. Of approximately 400,000 clones detected, roughly 86% appear once; the ten largest clones hold approximately 1.2%. Material: PBMCs or T cells enriched from blood (not recorded which). These receptors all stem from a man aged 30-40 years who had recovered from COVID-19.

The CDR3 DNA follows: TGCGCCAGCAGACTCTTCCTTCAGGGGACAGATACGCAGTATTTT. Its translation: CASRLFLQGTDTQYF. The rearrangement uses TRBV10-2 and TRBJ2-3; weak D call: TRBD1 (6 bases). The germline gives CDR1 WSHSY, CDR2 SAAADI. V shed 6 bases and J shed 3 bases, with 16 bases lying between them. This CDR3 contains 15 residues.

The V gene is TRBV2, the J gene TRBJ2-5, with D perhaps matching TRBD2 (7 bases). V was trimmed by 7 bases and J by 2 bases, leaving 14 bases between them. The germline gives CDR1 SNHLY, CDR2 FYNNEI. This CDR3 has 14 residues. The CDR3 DNA reads TGTGCCAGCAAAGGGGGGGCCCCACAAGAGACCCAGTACTTC. Its translation: CASKGGAPQETQYF. Supplemented by reference TRBV2 and TRBJ2-5, the full variable domain reads EPEVTQTPSHQVTQMGQEVILRCVPISNHLYFYWYRQILGQKVEFLVSFYNNEISEKSEIFDDQFSVERPDGSNFTLKIRSTKLEDSAMYFCASKGGAPQETQYFGPGTRLLVL.

V is TRBV12-1 and J is TRBJ1-5; the table's D gene call, TRBD1, was not cross checked with the DNA. TRBV12-1 is a pseudogene. The CDR3 has 14 residues. As DNA, the CDR3 is TGTGCCAGCAGCCCCGGGACAGGATGTCAGCCCCAGCATTTT. Its protein is CASSPGTGCQPQHF.

The genes are TRBV10-3 and TRBJ2-3; 12 bases fit TRBD2. Looked up from germline, CDR1 is ENHRY and CDR2 is SYGVKD. The junction had 1 base not matched to a gene; V was cut back by 5 bases and J by 1 base. The CDR3 is 15 amino acids. CDR3 region: CAISRLAGGTDTQYF. CDR3 bases: TGTGCCATCAGTCGACTAGCGGGGGGCACAGATACGCAGTATTTT.

J is TRBJ2-5 and V is TRBV2; D is undetermined. With 6 bases removed from V and 5 bases from J, the gap between germline ends came to 4 bases. Germline lookup yields CDR1 SNHLY and CDR2 FYNNEI. This CDR3 has 10 residues. CDR3 loop: CASSVETQYF. The CDR3 region has the DNA TGTGCCAGCAGCGTGGAGACCCAGTACTTC.

CDR3 sequence reads: CAWSVNWGSQPQHF. The CDR3 DNA is TGTGCCTGGAGTGTAAATTGGGGCAGTCAGCCCCAGCATTTT. The chain carries TRBV30 and TRBJ1-5, with a weak D call TRBD1 (5 bases). Germline V gives CDR1 GTSNPN, CDR2 SVGIG (reference sequence). This CDR3 is built from 14 residues. Trimming shortened V by 0 bases and J by 6 bases, and 12 bases separated the two germline ends.

V usage is TRBV5-4 and J usage is TRBJ2-7; D is possibly TRBD1 (8 bases). V lost 1 base to trimming and J lost 5 bases, with 13 bases between them. This CDR3 has 14 amino acids. Germline CDR1 SGHNT, CDR2 YYREEE (reference sequence). The DNA for the CDR3 is TGTGCCAGCAGCTTGAGACAGGGGAGGGACGAGCAGTACTTC. Translating gives CASSLRQGRDEQYF.

This clone occurred a few times. The chain employs TRBV4-1 and TRBJ1-2, with D perhaps matching TRBD1 (5 bases). V was cut by 2 bases and J by 7 bases, with 11 bases left in between. Germline V gene data show CDR1 as MGHRA and CDR2 as YSYEKL. The CDR3 covers 13 residues. The CDR3 DNA sequence: TGCGCCAGCAGCCAACAGGGTTTAGTTGGCTACACCTTC. This codes for CASSQQGLVGYTF.

The gene calls are TRBV4-2 and TRBJ1-4; D not certain. Trimming took off 0 bases at V and 0 bases at J, with 5 bases between the two ends. In germline, CDR1 is LGHNA, CDR2 YNFKEQ. CDR3 length: 15 residues. The CDR3 nucleotides are TGTGCCAGCAGCCAAGAAGCACCAACTAATGAAAAACTGTTTTTT. This gives the protein CASSQEAPTNEKLFF.

V usage is TRBV27 and J usage is TRBJ1-2; TRBD1 agrees at 12 bases. Unmatched junction bases numbered 8, after V lost 0 bases and J lost 6 bases. The CDR3 contains 17 residues. Germline V lookup: CDR1 MNHEY, CDR2 SMNVEV (reference sequence). The CDR3 DNA is TGTGCCAGCAGTTTATCGGGACAGGGGGCGGGGACAAATGGCTACACCTTC. Amino acids: CASSLSGQGAGTNGYTF.